The present entry profiles one T cell receptor beta chain with its context. Antigen: not known. A TCRbeta library incorporating unique molecular identifiers was prepared. TCRdb recomputed calls from the PCR reads with MiXCR, one row per CDR3 protein. The data show about 870,000 distinct CDR3 sequences, about 15% seen once. The V segment lost 1 base and the J segment 8 bases; nucleotides outside the gene matches: 16. Germline V gene lookup returns CDR1 SGHAT and CDR2 FQNNGV. CDR3 size: 18 residues. The record originates from a study of T-cell reconstitution after alpha-beta-depleted transplantation in children. Whole-study findings and limits: The origin of high day-60 TCRbeta diversity in some patients lay in surviving recipient T cells and thymic progenitors. Reportedly, roughly two months post-transplant, alpha-beta T cells arose from several hundred expanded graft clones.

The TCR originated in a male patient younger than 18 who had a stem cell transplant for acute lymphoblastic leukemia, so the T cells may come from the graft donor. The sequenced sample was PBMCs, mostly from graft donor cells, obtained 360 days after TCRalphabeta/CD19-depleted stem cell transplant. V is TRBV11-2 and J is TRBJ2-1; TRBD2 agrees at 8 bases. The CDR3 loop reads CASSLVFGGRNRMHEQFF. In nucleotides, the CDR3 is TGTGCCAGCAGCTTAGTTTTCGGCGGGAGGAATCGGATGCATGAGCAGTTCTTC.